The sequence of this TCR beta chain was determined in a study of T cells after posttransplantation cyclophosphamide. Treatment was busulfan-fludarabine conditioning, a marrow graft, and cyclophosphamide on days +3 and +4. CDR3 length: 18 amino acids. V lost 1 base and J lost 3; bases outside the gene matches: 13. Germline loops: CDR1 SGHAT, CDR2 FQNNGV. Findings of the study overall: Later post-transplant blood repertoires were often dominated by donor CD8+ memory clones. TRB clonality was highly associated with recipient CMV seropositivity and reactivation. Skin or GI-infiltrating T cells shared few TRB sequences with blood.

Generated by immunoSEQ multiplex PCR, the TCRdb table keeps only in-frame clones and is missing some. The sample contains roughly 14,000 clones, none of them singletons. This clone was detected many times. Its antigen is not known. The source material was PBMCs, sampled about 1,000 days after allogeneic stem cell transplant with posttransplant cyclophosphamide. This sequence originates from a female patient aged 35-55 years who received an allogeneic stem cell transplant from a related donor, was CMV-positive, and had no GVHD. Part of the T cell pool may stem from the graft donor. The J gene is TRBJ1-1, the V gene TRBV11-2, with TRBD1 identical over 8 bases. CDR3 DNA: TGTGCCAGCAGCTTAGGTTCCAGGGGGCGTGTTGGTGACACTGAAGCTTTCTTT. This codes for CASSLGSRGRVGDTEAFF.